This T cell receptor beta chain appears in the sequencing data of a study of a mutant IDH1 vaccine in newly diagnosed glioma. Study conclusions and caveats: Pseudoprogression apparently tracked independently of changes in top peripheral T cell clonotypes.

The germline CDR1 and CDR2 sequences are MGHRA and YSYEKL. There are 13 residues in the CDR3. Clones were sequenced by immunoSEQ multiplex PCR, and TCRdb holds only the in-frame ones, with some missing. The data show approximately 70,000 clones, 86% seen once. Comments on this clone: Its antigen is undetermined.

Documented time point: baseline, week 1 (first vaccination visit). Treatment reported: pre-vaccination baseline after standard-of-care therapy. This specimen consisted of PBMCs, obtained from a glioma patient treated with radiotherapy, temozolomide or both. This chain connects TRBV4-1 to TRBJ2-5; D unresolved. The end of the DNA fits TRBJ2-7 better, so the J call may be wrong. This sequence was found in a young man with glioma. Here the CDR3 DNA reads TGCGCCAAGGCTGGGTGCAGCTCCTACGAGCAGTACTTC. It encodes CAKAGCSSYEQYF.